The 30 T cell receptor beta chains listed next were all sequenced from one sample in a study of control samples from healthy donors and cancer patients. Libraries were prepared by immunoSEQ multiplex PCR; TCRdb keeps only in-frame clonotypes and omits some of them. There are approximately 140,000 clones in the sample; about 85% occur only once, and roughly 8.4% lies in the top ten. Sequences were obtained from blood. The receptors stem from a woman aged 25 to 45 in good health.

This clone was seen only once. The chain carries TRBV10-3 and TRBJ1-6, with 7 bases that match TRBD1. The germline V gene has CDR1 ENHRY and CDR2 SYGVKD. The junction had 2 bases not matched to a gene; V was cut back by 2 bases and J by 7 bases. This CDR3 is 14 amino acids long. CDR3 sequence: CAISEIQGNSPLHF. For the CDR3, the DNA is TGTGCCATCAGTGAGATACAGGGGAATTCACCCCTCCACTTT.

V is TRBV2 and J is TRBJ2-1; a possible D gene is TRBD2 (5 bases). V dropped 5 bases and J dropped 6 bases, with 20 bases sitting between them. CDR1 and CDR2 from the germline V gene are SNHLY and FYNNEI. The CDR3 has 16 residues. This chain's CDR3 is CASSLSRRPGSNEQFF. The CDR3 nucleotides read TGTGCCAGCAGTTTATCCCGGCGGCCGGGGAGCAATGAGCAGTTCTTC.

The J gene is TRBJ2-3, the V gene TRBV14; D is uncertain. V was shortened by 2 bases and J by 4 bases, with 10 bases between the two germline ends. CDR1 is SGHDN, CDR2 FVKESK, per germline. The CDR3 covers 14 residues. This CDR3 is CASSQTWIPDTQYF. CDR3 DNA sequence: TGTGCCAGCAGCCAAACTTGGATCCCAGATACGCAGTATTTT.

The chain combines TRBV19 with TRBJ2-7, with TRBD1 identical over 10 bases. This CDR3 has 14 residues. Per the germline V gene, CDR1 is LNHDA and CDR2 is SQIVND (reference sequence). V shed 3 bases, J shed 5 bases, and the junction held 4 bases outside the gene matches. The CDR3 sequence is CASSIDRGLNEQYF. The CDR3 coding sequence is TGTGCCAGTAGTATCGACAGGGGGCTGAACGAGCAGTACTTC.

This clone came up once. The chain combines TRBV3-1 (or the pseudogene TRBV3-2) with TRBJ1-1; D gene ambiguous. Germline values: CDR1 LGHDT, CDR2 YNNKEL (reference sequence). There are 14 residues in the CDR3. Trimming took off 0 bases at V and 11 bases at J, with 16 bases between the two ends. CDR3 DNA sequence: TGTGCCAGCAGCCAAGACGCCAAGGCGGGGTATGCTTTCTTT. Encoded protein: CASSQDAKAGYAFF.

The CDR3 nucleotides read TGTGCCAGCAGCCAAGAAGGACTAGCTACCTACGAGCAGTACTTC. It codes for CASSQEGLATYEQYF. This chain links TRBV3-1 (or the pseudogene TRBV3-2) with TRBJ2-7; 8 nucleotides agree with TRBD2. V lost 0 bases and J lost 2; bases outside the gene matches: 3. CDR1 and CDR2 (germline): LGHDT, YNNKEL (reference sequence). The CDR3 is made up of 15 amino acids.

The V gene is TRBV30, the J gene TRBJ1-2, with D possibly being TRBD1 (5 bases). The V and J ends lost 5 bases and 0 bases respectively, with 10 bases between them. Germline V gives CDR1 GTSNPN, CDR2 SVGIG (reference sequence). The CDR3 spans 13 residues. This chain's CDR3 is CAWDSSANYGYTF. CDR3 nucleotides: TGTGCCTGGGACAGCTCGGCTAACTATGGCTACACCTTC.

The genes are TRBV4-2 and TRBJ1-4, with 8 bases that match TRBD1. Germline CDR1 LGHNA, CDR2 YNFKEQ. With 0 bases clipped from V and 8 bases from J, the junction kept 8 bases outside the gene matches. This CDR3 comprises 16 residues. CDR3: CASSQDPGQVREKLFF. The CDR3 DNA reads as TGTGCCAGCAGCCAAGATCCGGGACAGGTACGCGAAAAACTGTTTTTT.

This chain connects TRBV5-1 to TRBJ2-7; TRBD1 or TRBD2 may be the D gene (5 bases each). The CDR3 loop spans 15 amino acids. Germline V gene lookup returns CDR1 SGHRS and CDR2 YFSETQ. The V and J ends lost 4 bases and 0 bases respectively, with 14 bases between them. CDR3 in DNA: TGCGCCAGCAGCGACCGGGACGGTAGCTCCTACGAGCAGTACTTC. This sequence encodes CASSDRDGSSYEQYF.

With respect to this clone: Other DNA sequences of this sample code for an identical CDR3. The chain is built from TRBV7-2 and TRBJ2-5, with D uncertain. The V and J ends lost 1 base and 2 bases respectively, with 8 bases between them. CDR1 is SGHTA and CDR2 is FQGNSA in the germline V gene. CDR3 length: 14 amino acids. CDR3 nucleotide sequence: TGTGCCAGCAGCTTAGGGCCCGGTCAAGAGACCCAGTACTTC. Protein sequence: CASSLGPGQETQYF.

This clone appeared once. The V and J genes are TRBV19 and TRBJ1-5, with D uncertain. Germline loops: CDR1 LNHDA, CDR2 SQIVND (reference sequence). The CDR3 totals 14 residues. V gave up 1 base and J gave up 5 bases, with 9 bases separating them. CDR3 coding DNA: TGTGCCAGTAGTATAGGCAGGTATGATCAGCCCCAGCATTTT. It translates to CASSIGRYDQPQHF.

The gene calls are TRBV7-2 and TRBJ2-5; tentative D call: TRBD2 (5 bases). The CDR3 is made up of 15 amino acids. V lost 1 base to trimming and J lost 5 bases, with 14 bases between them. CDR1 and CDR2 (germline): SGHTA, FQGNSA. The CDR3 region is CASSLVGERGETQYF. CDR3 DNA: TGTGCCAGCAGCTTAGTAGGCGAGCGAGGGGAGACCCAGTACTTC.

This clone was detected once. V usage is TRBV2 and J usage is TRBJ2-7; TRBD2 is a possible D gene (5 bases). The CDR3 consists of 14 residues. Germline V gene data show CDR1 as SNHLY and CDR2 as FYNNEI. Trimming shortened V by 8 bases and J by 2 bases, and 16 bases separated the two germline ends. DNA of the CDR3: TGTGCCAGCCGCAGAACGGACGGGACCTACGAGCAGTACTTC. Its protein product is CASRRTDGTYEQYF.

This sequence joins TRBV7-9 and TRBJ2-1, with 7 bases aligning to TRBD2. The CDR3 has 15 amino acids. Germline loops: CDR1 SEHNR, CDR2 FQNEAQ (reference sequence). The V and J ends lost 0 bases and 2 bases, in that order; junction bases with no gene match: 1. CDR3 region: CASSLAAGAYNEQFF. In DNA form, the CDR3 reads TGTGCCAGCAGCTTAGCGGCGGGAGCCTACAATGAGCAGTTCTTC.

The gene calls are TRBV6-5 and TRBJ1-1; no clear D. Germline V gene sequence: CDR1 MNHEY, CDR2 SVGAGI. There are 13 residues in the CDR3. V lost 6 bases and J 5 bases, leaving 13 bases between the germline ends. The CDR3 DNA sequence: TGTGCCAGCAGGGACGGCCATCTTACTGAAGCTTTCTTT. Translated: CASRDGHLTEAFF.

The V call is TRBV7-2, the J call TRBJ1-4; maybe TRBD1 (5 bases). Germline V gene sequence: CDR1 SGHTA, CDR2 FQGNSA. The CDR3 length is 15 residues. V shed 1 base and J shed 6 bases, with 12 bases lying between them. In nucleotides, the CDR3 is TGTGCCAGCAGCTTAGGCCAGGGAATCTATGAAAAACTGTTTTTT. Protein: CASSLGQGIYEKLFF.

The V call is TRBV2, the J call TRBJ2-1; unclear D gene. Looked up from germline, CDR1 is SNHLY and CDR2 is FYNNEI. CDR3 size: 12 residues. V was cut by 4 bases and J by 13 bases, with 14 bases left in between. The chain's CDR3 is CASSVRSAHQFF. The CDR3 region has the DNA TGTGCCAGCAGTGTAAGGTCGGCCCATCAGTTCTTC.

V and J are TRBV6-5 and TRBJ2-7, with 8 positions matching TRBD1. After removal of 7 bases from V and 6 bases from J, the junction contained 8 bases not matched to a gene. This CDR3 contains 13 residues. Germline CDR1 reads MNHEY; CDR2 reads SVGAGI. Here the CDR3 reads CASNSNTGGEQYF. The DNA for the CDR3 is TGTGCCAGCAACAGCAACACAGGGGGCGAGCAGTACTTC.

CDR3 DNA: TGCGCCAGCAGTGAAGCGGGAGCCGGGGAGCTGTTTTTT. It codes for CASSEAGAGELFF. This sequence joins TRBV10-1 and TRBJ2-2; 8 bases line up with TRBD2. CDR3 length: 13 amino acids. V lost 3 bases to trimming and J lost 6 bases; unmatched junction nucleotides: 0. Looked up from germline, CDR1 is WNHNN and CDR2 is SYGVQD (reference sequence).

This rearrangement joins TRBV6-5 to TRBJ2-1, with 13 bases that match TRBD2. V shed 8 bases and J 5 bases; nucleotides not matched to a gene: 3. The CDR3 totals 14 residues. In germline, CDR1 is MNHEY, CDR2 SVGAGI. As DNA, the CDR3 is TGTGCCAGCGGACTAGCGGGAGATCACAATGAGCAGTTCTTC. Protein: CASGLAGDHNEQFF.

The chain combines TRBV2 with TRBJ1-1, with D unclear. This CDR3 is built from 18 residues. Germline V gene data show CDR1 as SNHLY and CDR2 as FYNNEI. Trimming removed 6 bases from V and 1 base from J, with 24 bases in between. The CDR3 bases are TGTGCCAGCAGCCCCGGGGAAAGGGTCGGCGATAGGAACACTGAAGCTTTCTTT. Protein sequence: CASSPGERVGDRNTEAFF.

V usage is TRBV19 and J usage is TRBJ1-5; no reliable D call. V was clipped by 9 bases and J by 5 bases, with 14 bases between them. CDR3 length: 13 amino acids. Germline V lookup: CDR1 LNHDA, CDR2 SQIVND (reference sequence). This CDR3 is CASKAPTDQPQHF. The CDR3 nucleotides are TGTGCCAGCAAGGCCCCGACTGATCAGCCCCAGCATTTT.

The table lists this clone with a count of one. The rearrangement uses TRBV21-1 and TRBJ2-1; TRBD2 is the table's D call, not checked against the DNA. TRBV21-1 is labeled a pseudogene. The CDR3 length is 15 residues. CDR3 coding DNA: TGTGCCAGCAGCAAAGCTAGCGGGAGGAGCAATGAGCAGTTCTTC. Protein: CASSKASGRSNEQFF.

This chain links TRBV12-5 with TRBJ2-2; D gene uncertain. V was trimmed by 5 bases and J by 4 bases, leaving 5 bases between them. CDR1 and CDR2 from the germline V gene are LGHNT and FRNRAP. The CDR3 has 12 amino acids. CDR3 nucleotides: TGTGCTAGTGGTCACCCCACCGGGGAGCTGTTTTTT. Protein sequence: CASGHPTGELFF.

This clone was recorded only once. The junction shows a germline mismatch at one end, possibly a read error. The V gene is TRBV5-1, the J gene TRBJ1-2; TRBD1 might be the D (6 bases). The CDR3 is made up of 15 amino acids. Per the germline V gene, CDR1 is SGHRS and CDR2 is YFSETQ. The CDR3 bases are TGCGCCAGCACCTTGGACAGAGGAGCTAACTATGGCTACACCTTC. Amino acids: CASTLDRGANYGYTF.

This chain connects TRBV2 to TRBJ2-1; D may be TRBD1 (5 bases). The germline V gene encodes CDR1 SNHLY and CDR2 FYNNEI. Trimming removed 6 bases at V and 4 bases at J, with 13 bases between. CDR3 length equals 14 residues. The CDR3 DNA reads as TGTGCCAGCAGCGTCTCAGGGCAGTACAATGAGCAGTTCTTC. Its translation is CASSVSGQYNEQFF.

The V and J genes are TRBV6-6 and TRBJ1-1, with D perhaps matching TRBD1 (6 bases). From germline, CDR1 is MNHNY and CDR2 SVGAGI (reference sequence). The CDR3 sequence is 14 residues long. V was clipped by 5 bases and J by 0 bases, with 10 bases between them. CDR3 in amino acids: CASSPRGLNTEAFF. In DNA form, the CDR3 reads TGTGCCAGCAGTCCTCGGGGGCTGAACACTGAAGCTTTCTTT.

The rearrangement links TRBV2 to TRBJ2-3; 11 nucleotides align to TRBD2. Germline CDR1 and CDR2: SNHLY and FYNNEI. V shed 7 bases, J shed 2 bases, and the junction held 8 bases outside the gene matches. This CDR3 has 16 residues. DNA for the CDR3: TGTGCCAGCAACCCACAGACTAGCGGGGCCACAGATACGCAGTATTTT. Translation: CASNPQTSGATDTQYF. The full variable domain, in which reference TRBV2 and TRBJ2-3 provide the parts outside the CDR3, is EPEVTQTPSHQVTQMGQEVILRCVPISNHLYFYWYRQILGQKVEFLVSFYNNEISEKSEIFDDQFSVERPDGSNFTLKIRSTKLEDSAMYFCASNPQTSGATDTQYFGPGTRLTVL.

This chain connects TRBV5-1 to TRBJ1-5; D is unclear. V lost 5 bases and J lost 0, with 12 bases in between. Per germline, CDR1 SGHRS and CDR2 YFSETQ. CDR3 length: 15 residues. The CDR3 DNA sequence: TGCGCCAGCAGAGAGGACGGAAGTAGCAATCAGCCCCAGCATTTT. Translated: CASREDGSSNQPQHF.

J is TRBJ1-1 and V is TRBV29-1; 7 nucleotides agree with TRBD1. Germline CDR1 is SQVTM and CDR2 is ANQGSEA. CDR3 length: 18 amino acids. V lost 3 bases and J lost 1; bases outside the gene matches: 17. Here the CDR3 reads CSVDPRQGGVPTNTEAFF. DNA of the CDR3: TGCAGCGTTGATCCGCGACAGGGAGGGGTTCCGACGAACACTGAAGCTTTCTTT.